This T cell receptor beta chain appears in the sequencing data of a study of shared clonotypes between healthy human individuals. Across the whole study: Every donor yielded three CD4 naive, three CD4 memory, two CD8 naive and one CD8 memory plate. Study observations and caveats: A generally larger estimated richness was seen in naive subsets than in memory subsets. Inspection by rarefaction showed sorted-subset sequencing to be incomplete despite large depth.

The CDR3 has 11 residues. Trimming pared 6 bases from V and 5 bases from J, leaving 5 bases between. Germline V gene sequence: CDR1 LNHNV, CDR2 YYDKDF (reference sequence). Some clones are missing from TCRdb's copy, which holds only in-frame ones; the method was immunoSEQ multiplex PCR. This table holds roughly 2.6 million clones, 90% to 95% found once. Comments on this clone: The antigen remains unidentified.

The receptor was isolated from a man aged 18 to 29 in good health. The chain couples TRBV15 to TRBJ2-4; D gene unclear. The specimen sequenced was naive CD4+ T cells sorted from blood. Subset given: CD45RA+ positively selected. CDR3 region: CATRTENIQYF. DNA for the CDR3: TGTGCCACCAGGACCGAAAACATTCAGTACTTC.